The 27 T cell receptor beta chains presented below share a single source sample, sequenced in a study of cytomegalovirus exposure and HLA in healthy donors. In the PCR, 60 Vbeta and 13 Jbeta primers were used. The table came from immunoSEQ multiplex PCR; TCRdb's copy has only in-frame clones and leaves some out. The sample includes about 67,000 clones, approximately 67% of them seen just once. Sequences were obtained from PBMCs. The source is a woman in her 30s in good health and CMV-seronegative.

Remarks on this clone: An end of the junction does not agree with germline; a read error may underlie this. Other DNA sequences within the sample encode an identical CDR3. The rearrangement links TRBV4-1 to TRBJ1-1, with a possible D match to TRBD1 (6 bases). This CDR3 comprises 14 residues. The germline V gene encodes CDR1 MGHRA and CDR2 YSYEKL. CDR3 sequence: CASSYGGADTEAFF. In DNA form, the CDR3 reads TGCGCTAGCAGCTATGGGGGGGCTGACACTGAGGCTTTCTTT.

The chain combines TRBV2 with TRBJ1-1; D gene uncertain. This CDR3 has 14 residues. Germline V gene sequence: CDR1 SNHLY, CDR2 FYNNEI. V was trimmed by 4 bases and J by 0 bases, leaving 9 bases between them. CDR3 sequence: CASSAWTVNTEAFF. The CDR3 region has the DNA TGTGCCAGCAGTGCCTGGACTGTGAACACTGAAGCTTTCTTT.

The chain employs TRBV9 and TRBJ1-1, with TRBD1 as a possible D gene (5 bases). The CDR3 is 14 amino acids. V lost 4 bases and J lost 0, with 10 bases in between. Germline CDR1 is SGDLS and CDR2 is YYNGEE. CDR3 nucleotide sequence: TGTGCCAGCAGCCCCGGACATCTGAACACTGAAGCTTTCTTT. Translated, it gives CASSPGHLNTEAFF.

The chain has TRBV19 and TRBJ2-4, with 7 bases matching TRBD1. Germline V CDR1 and CDR2: LNHDA, SQIVND (reference sequence). V dropped 7 bases and J dropped 3; count of bases not matched to a gene: 9. The CDR3 has 15 amino acids. The CDR3 is CASTLGTVDKNIQYF. In DNA, the CDR3 is TGTGCCAGTACCCTGGGGACAGTCGACAAAAACATTCAGTACTTC.

This clone showed up just a few times. The chain employs TRBV19 and TRBJ1-5, with 11 positions matching TRBD1. V was clipped by 9 bases and J by 3 bases; unmatched bases: 7. This CDR3 has 15 amino acids. CDR1 and CDR2 (germline): LNHDA, SQIVND (reference sequence). CDR3 sequence: CASSGTGGFNQPQHF. The CDR3 nucleotides read TGTGCCAGCTCCGGGACAGGGGGTTTCAATCAGCCCCAGCATTTT.

The gene calls are TRBV15 and TRBJ2-3; maybe TRBD2 (6 bases). V lost 0 bases, J lost 6 bases, and 10 bases lay in between. CDR3 length: 14 residues. The germline CDR1 and CDR2 sequences are LNHNV and YYDKDF (reference sequence). The CDR3, as DNA: TGTGCCACCAGCAGAGATGCGGGACGGGATACGCAGTATTTT. It is translated as CATSRDAGRDTQYF.

V gene TRBV25-1 combines with J gene TRBJ1-1, with TRBD1 matching over 8 bases. Germline CDR1 and CDR2: MGHDK and SYGVNS. Unmatched junction bases numbered 4, after V lost 5 bases and J lost 2 bases. This CDR3 has 14 amino acids. CDR3 in amino acids: CASSRTGLNTEAFF. The CDR3 nucleotides read TGTGCCAGCAGTCGGACAGGGCTTAACACTGAAGCTTTCTTT.

This rearrangement joins TRBV12-5 to TRBJ1-4; the D gene is possibly TRBD1 (5 bases). V was trimmed by 8 bases and J by 6 bases, leaving 10 bases between them. Germline CDR1 LGHNT, CDR2 FRNRAP. The CDR3 sequence is 12 residues long. The CDR3 loop reads CASSGVDEKLFF. The CDR3 coding sequence is TGTGCTAGTTCGGGGGTCGATGAAAAACTGTTTTTT. Together with reference TRBV12-5 and TRBJ1-4, the CDR3 gives the full variable domain: DARVTQTPRHKVTEMGQEVTMRCQPILGHNTVFWYRQTMMQGLELLAYFRNRAPLDDSGMPKDRFSAEMPDATLATLKIQPSEPRDSAVYFCASSGVDEKLFFGSGTQLSVL.

The V gene is TRBV5-1, the J gene TRBJ2-7; D is perhaps TRBD1 (6 bases). This CDR3 is built from 15 residues. Trimming removed 0 bases from V and 5 bases from J, with 15 bases in between. CDR1 and CDR2 from the germline V gene are SGHRS and YFSETQ. The CDR3, as DNA: TGCGCCAGCAGCTTGGCACAGGGAAGTACCCACGAGCAGTACTTC. It codes for CASSLAQGSTHEQYF.

This chain joins TRBV12-5 and TRBJ1-5, with D tentatively TRBD1 (6 bases). Germline lookup yields CDR1 LGHNT and CDR2 FRNRAP. V lost 5 bases and J lost 5, with 13 bases in between. The CDR3 totals 14 residues. In nucleotides, the CDR3 is TGTGCTAGTGGTCCTCAGGGGAGGGATCAGCCCCAGCATTTT. It encodes CASGPQGRDQPQHF.

This clone was counted a few times. A junction end diverges from the germline sequence, so it may reflect a read error. The V call is TRBV2, the J call TRBJ1-2; TRBD1 is a possible D gene (6 bases). This CDR3 region has 11 residues. Germline loops: CDR1 SNHLY, CDR2 FYNNEI. The CDR3 nucleotides are TGTGCCAGCAGATCAGGGGCGGGAGACGCCTTC. It specifies CASRSGAGDAF.

There are a few counts of this clone. The chain uses TRBV10-3 and TRBJ2-7; 9 nucleotides agree with TRBD2. J lost 6 bases, V lost 2 bases, and 8 bases had no gene match. The CDR3 runs to 15 residues. The germline gives CDR1 ENHRY, CDR2 SYGVKD. The CDR3 loop is CAISETPGLATEQYF. The CDR3 DNA sequence: TGTGCCATCAGTGAGACTCCGGGACTAGCAACCGAGCAGTACTTC.

The rearrangement joins TRBV7-2 to TRBJ1-5, with TRBD1 as a possible D gene (6 bases). CDR3 length equals 15 residues. The germline V and J ends were trimmed by 5 bases and 5 bases, with 16 bases remaining between them. Germline CDR1 reads SGHTA; CDR2 reads FQGNSA. Here the CDR3 DNA reads TGTGCCAGCAGCCCCGGGGGGGCTGGAGATCAGCCCCAGCATTTT. This encodes CASSPGGAGDQPQHF. The whole variable domain, remainder taken from reference TRBV7-2 and TRBJ1-5, is GAGVSQSPSNKVTEKGKDVELRCDPISGHTALYWYRQSLGQGLEFLIYFQGNSAPDKSGLPSDRFSAERTGGSVSTLTIQRTQQEDSAVYLCASSPGGAGDQPQHFGDGTRLSIL.

The rearrangement links TRBV5-4 to TRBJ2-5; TRBD2 matches at 12 bases. J was trimmed by 5 bases and V by 4 bases; bases with no gene match: 15. The germline gives CDR1 SGHNT, CDR2 YYREEE (reference sequence). The CDR3 runs 18 residues. CDR3 in amino acids: CASSQEPTSGGLEETQYF. For the CDR3, the DNA is TGTGCCAGCAGCCAAGAACCGACTAGCGGGGGTCTCGAGGAGACCCAGTACTTC.

This clone occurred a few times. The chain links TRBV5-4 to TRBJ1-1; TRBD1 matches 9 bases. Germline CDR1 is SGHNT and CDR2 is YYREEE (reference sequence). The V and J ends lost 6 bases and 9 bases, in that order; junction bases with no gene match: 9. CDR3 length: 13 residues. CDR3 coding DNA: TGTGCCAGCATTATGGACAGGGGACAGAAAGCTTTCTTT. Residues: CASIMDRGQKAFF.

The CDR3 spells CASSQGAGEEGEQYF. The DNA for the CDR3 is TGTGCCAGCAGCCAAGGAGCGGGGGAAGAGGGGGAGCAGTACTTC. The chain employs TRBV11-3 and TRBJ2-7; TRBD2 matches 8 bases. Trimming at V came to 5 bases and at J to 7 bases, leaving 13 bases not matched to a gene. The CDR3 sequence is 15 residues long. Germline loops: CDR1 SGHNT, CDR2 YENEEA.

V gene TRBV5-1 combines with J gene TRBJ2-2; TRBD1 aligns across 11 bases. The V segment lost 7 bases and the J segment 0 bases; nucleotides outside the gene matches: 5. This CDR3 is built from 16 residues. Germline CDR1 reads SGHRS; CDR2 reads YFSETQ. CDR3 DNA sequence: TGCGCCAGCGACCGGGACAGGGGGACGAACACCGGGGAGCTGTTTTTT. Translating gives CASDRDRGTNTGELFF.

This clone came up a few times. CDR3 DNA: TGTGCCAGCACCAGAACAGGGAAAGTAAGTGGCTACACCTTC. Translation: CASTRTGKVSGYTF. The V gene is TRBV6-1, the J gene TRBJ1-2; D is possibly TRBD1 (6 bases). CDR1 is MNHNS, CDR2 SASEGT, per germline. CDR3 length equals 14 residues. Trimming took off 7 bases at V and 7 bases at J, with 19 bases between the two ends.

The chain recombines TRBV20-1 with TRBJ2-5; D remains ambiguous. Germline lookup yields CDR1 DFQATT and CDR2 SNEGSKA (reference sequence). The CDR3 has 11 residues. Trimming left V 5 bases short and J 5 bases short, with 9 bases between. The CDR3 loop is CSADPGETQYF. The CDR3 DNA sequence: TGCAGTGCTGATCCCGGGGAGACCCAGTACTTC.

The gene calls are TRBV6-5 and TRBJ2-5; 9 nucleotides align to TRBD1. The CDR3 is 16 amino acids. Germline CDR1 reads MNHEY; CDR2 reads SVGAGI. After removal of 2 bases from V and 2 bases from J, the junction contained 6 bases not matched to a gene. The CDR3 DNA reads TGTGCCAGCAGTTACGTGGGACAGGGATCGCAAGAGACCCAGTACTTC. As protein: CASSYVGQGSQETQYF.

This clone showed up just once. The J gene is TRBJ2-7, the V gene TRBV11-2, with a tentative D call TRBD2 (5 bases). The CDR3 sequence is 14 residues long. Trimming removed 2 bases at V and 1 base at J, with 9 bases between. From germline, CDR1 is SGHAT and CDR2 FQNNGV. CDR3 sequence (DNA): TGTGCCAGCAGCTTATTTGGCGGGTCCTACGAGCAGTACTTC. Its protein is CASSLFGGSYEQYF.

The CDR3, as DNA: TGTGCCAGCCTCGCCGCGTTTGGAGCGGGGGAGTTCGGGGAGACCCAGTACTTC. Translating it yields CASLAAFGAGEFGETQYF. The chain uses TRBV9 and TRBJ2-5; 8 bases line up with TRBD2. V lost 7 bases and J lost 5; bases outside the gene matches: 22. The CDR3 loop spans 18 amino acids. Germline V gives CDR1 SGDLS, CDR2 YYNGEE.

V is TRBV5-1 and J is TRBJ1-2; weak D call: TRBD1 (5 bases). Germline CDR1 is SGHRS and CDR2 is YFSETQ. V shed 4 bases and J shed 0 bases, with 7 bases lying between them. This CDR3 has 13 residues. For the CDR3, the DNA is TGCGCCAGCAGCCCGACAGCTAACTATGGCTACACCTTC. Its protein is CASSPTANYGYTF.

The rearrangement links TRBV30 to TRBJ2-5, with unresolved D. Germline lookup yields CDR1 GTSNPN and CDR2 SVGIG (reference sequence). Trimming shortened V by 4 bases and J by 3 bases, and 12 bases separated the two germline ends. CDR3 length equals 13 residues. CDR3 region: CAWKRVVKETQYF. The CDR3 region has the DNA TGTGCCTGGAAAAGAGTAGTCAAAGAGACCCAGTACTTC.

The genes are TRBV25-1 and TRBJ2-1; D is possibly TRBD1 (5 bases). The ends were cut back, 8 bases at V and 0 bases at J, with 8 bases in the middle. The CDR3 loop spans 13 amino acids. Germline V gene data show CDR1 as MGHDK and CDR2 as SYGVNS. The CDR3 loop is CASEDSSYNEQFF. CDR3 DNA sequence: TGTGCCAGCGAAGACAGCTCCTACAATGAGCAGTTCTTC.

This chain uses TRBV30 with TRBJ2-7; D possibly corresponds to TRBD1 (6 bases). Germline assignment: CDR1 GTSNPN and CDR2 SVGIG (reference sequence). V gave up 5 bases and J gave up 1 base, with 18 bases separating them. This CDR3 is 15 amino acids long. CDR3 DNA sequence: TGTGCCTGGGGACCAGGGCCAGGGGAATCCTACGAGCAGTACTTC. Translation: CAWGPGPGESYEQYF.

The chain couples TRBV21-1 to TRBJ2-1; TRBD1 is the table's D call, not checked against the DNA. TRBV21-1 is a known pseudogene. This CDR3 is built from 15 residues. This chain's CDR3 is CASSKPRGPYNEQFF. CDR3 in DNA: TGTGCCAGCAGCAAACCCAGGGGTCCATACAATGAGCAGTTCTTC.